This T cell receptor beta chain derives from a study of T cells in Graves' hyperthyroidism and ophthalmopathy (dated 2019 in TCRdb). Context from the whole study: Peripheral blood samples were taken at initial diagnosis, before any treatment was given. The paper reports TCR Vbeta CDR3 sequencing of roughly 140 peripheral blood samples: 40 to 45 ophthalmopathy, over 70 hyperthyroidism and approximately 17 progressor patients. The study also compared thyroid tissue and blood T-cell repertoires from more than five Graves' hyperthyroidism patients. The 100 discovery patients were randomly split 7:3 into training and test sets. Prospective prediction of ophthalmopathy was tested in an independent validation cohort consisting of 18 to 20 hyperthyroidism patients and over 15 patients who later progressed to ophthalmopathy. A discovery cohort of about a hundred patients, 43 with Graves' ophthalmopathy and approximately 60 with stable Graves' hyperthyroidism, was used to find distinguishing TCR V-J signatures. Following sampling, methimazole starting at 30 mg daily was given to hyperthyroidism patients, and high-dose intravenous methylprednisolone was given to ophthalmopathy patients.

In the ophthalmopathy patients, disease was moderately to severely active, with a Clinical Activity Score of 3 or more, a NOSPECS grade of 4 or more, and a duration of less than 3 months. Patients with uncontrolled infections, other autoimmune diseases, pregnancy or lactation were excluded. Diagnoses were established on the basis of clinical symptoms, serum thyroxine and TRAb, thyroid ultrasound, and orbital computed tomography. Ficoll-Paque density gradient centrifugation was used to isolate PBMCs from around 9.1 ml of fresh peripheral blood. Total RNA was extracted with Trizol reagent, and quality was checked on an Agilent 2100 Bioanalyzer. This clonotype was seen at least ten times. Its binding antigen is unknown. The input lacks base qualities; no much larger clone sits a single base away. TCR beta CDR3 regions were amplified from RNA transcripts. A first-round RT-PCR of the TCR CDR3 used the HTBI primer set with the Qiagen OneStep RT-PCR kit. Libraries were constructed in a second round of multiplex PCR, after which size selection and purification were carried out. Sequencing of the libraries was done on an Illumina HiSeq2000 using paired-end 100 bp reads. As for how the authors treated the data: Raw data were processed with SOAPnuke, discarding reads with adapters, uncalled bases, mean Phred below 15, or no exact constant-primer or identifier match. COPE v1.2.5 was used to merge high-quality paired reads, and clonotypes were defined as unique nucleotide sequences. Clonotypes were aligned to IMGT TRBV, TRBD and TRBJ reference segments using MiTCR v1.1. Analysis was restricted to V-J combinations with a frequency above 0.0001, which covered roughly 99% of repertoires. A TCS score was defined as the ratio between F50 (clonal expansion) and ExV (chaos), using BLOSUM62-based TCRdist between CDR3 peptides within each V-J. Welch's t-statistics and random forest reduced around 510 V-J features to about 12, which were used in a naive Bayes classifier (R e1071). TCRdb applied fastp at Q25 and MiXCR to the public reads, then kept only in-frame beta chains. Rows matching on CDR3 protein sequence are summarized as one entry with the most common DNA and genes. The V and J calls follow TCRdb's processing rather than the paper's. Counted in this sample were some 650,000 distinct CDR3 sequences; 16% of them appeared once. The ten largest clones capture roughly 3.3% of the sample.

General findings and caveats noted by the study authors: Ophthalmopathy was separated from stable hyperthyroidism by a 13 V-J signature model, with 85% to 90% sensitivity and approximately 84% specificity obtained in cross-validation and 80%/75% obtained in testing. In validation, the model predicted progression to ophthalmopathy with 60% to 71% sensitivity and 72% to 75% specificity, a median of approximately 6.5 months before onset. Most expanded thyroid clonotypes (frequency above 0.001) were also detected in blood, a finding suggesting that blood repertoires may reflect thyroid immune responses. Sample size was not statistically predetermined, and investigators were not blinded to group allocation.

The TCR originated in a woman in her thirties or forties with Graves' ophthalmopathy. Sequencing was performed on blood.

The DNA is TGTGCCAGCAGTTACAGACTAGCGGGGGGACTTACCTACAATGAGCAGTTCTTC. Its protein reads: CASSYRLAGGLTYNEQFF. The chain links TRBV6-2 or TRBV6-3 with TRBJ2-1; 13 bases in between match TRBD2. V trim: 2 bases; J trim: 2 bases; unmatched bases: 6. Counted from cysteine to phenylalanine, this CDR3 has 18 amino acids. The only DNA kept is the CDR3, 54 bases in frame from the first base. The germline V gene provides CDR1 MNHEY and CDR2 SVGEGT.